These 14 T cell receptor beta chains originate from one sample sequenced in a study of shared clonotypes between healthy human individuals. Here immunoSEQ multiplex PCR was the method, and the copy in TCRdb shows in-frame clones only, minus some. The top ten hold 0.13% to 0.15% of the sample, which has roughly 2.6 million clones, 90% to 95% seen once. Sequenced material: naive CD4+ T cells sorted from blood. Specified subset: CD45RA+ positively selected. The receptor set was obtained from a man younger than 30 in good health.

The chain combines TRBV7-2 with TRBJ2-2; 8 bases line up with TRBD1. Germline V gives CDR1 SGHTA, CDR2 FQGNSA. There are 17 residues in the CDR3. With 1 base clipped from V and 5 bases from J, the junction kept 9 bases outside the gene matches. The CDR3 nucleotides read TGTGCCAGCAGCTTAGTCTCCGGCAGGGGGCGAACCGGGGAGCTGTTTTTT. Translated: CASSLVSGRGRTGELFF. Using reference TRBV7-2 and TRBJ2-2 for the parts outside the CDR3, the full variable domain is GAGVSQSPSNKVTEKGKDVELRCDPISGHTALYWYRQSLGQGLEFLIYFQGNSAPDKSGLPSDRFSAERTGGSVSTLTIQRTQQEDSAVYLCASSLVSGRGRTGELFFGEGSRLTVL.

The rearrangement links TRBV2 to TRBJ1-1, with 10 bases that match TRBD1. V lost 6 bases, J lost 5 bases, and 6 bases stayed unmatched. Per germline, CDR1 SNHLY and CDR2 FYNNEI. The CDR3 has 14 residues. In nucleotides, the CDR3 is TGTGCCAGCAGCGTGGACAGGGGGAGTACTGAAGCTTTCTTT. Its protein is CASSVDRGSTEAFF.

In this sample, this clone turned up once. The rearrangement uses TRBV30 and TRBJ1-6; the D gene is possibly TRBD1 (6 bases). V was cut by 5 bases and J by 2 bases, with 13 bases left in between. The CDR3 is 15 residues long. Germline CDR1 GTSNPN, CDR2 SVGIG (reference sequence). The CDR3 nucleotides read TGTGCCTGGGGGGGGCCAGGGGCCTATAATTCACCCCTCCACTTT. This encodes CAWGGPGAYNSPLHF.

The rearrangement uses TRBV5-4 and TRBJ2-3; D call uncertain. CDR1 is SGHNT and CDR2 is YYREEE in the germline V gene (reference sequence). This CDR3 region has 12 residues. V was pared by 3 bases and J by 6 bases, with 8 bases between. The CDR3 region is CASSSHSDTQYF. CDR3 DNA sequence: TGTGCCAGCAGCTCACACTCGGATACGCAGTATTTT. The whole variable domain, filled in from reference TRBV5-4 and TRBJ2-3, reads ETGVTQSPTHLIKTRGQQVTLRCSSQSGHNTVSWYQQALGQGPQFIFQYYREEENGRGNFPPRFSGLQFPNYSSELNVNALELDDSALYLCASSSHSDTQYFGPGTRLTVL.

The chain has TRBV6-5 and TRBJ1-6, with D possibly matching TRBD1 (5 bases). Germline-derived CDR1 and CDR2 are MNHEY and SVGAGI. Trimming cost V 1 base and J 10 bases, with 11 bases left between them. The CDR3 spans 14 residues. CDR3 amino acids: CASSYLQEGSPLHF. The CDR3 nucleotides are TGTGCCAGCAGTTACTTACAGGAAGGGTCACCCCTCCACTTT.

This chain joins TRBV6-6 and TRBJ1-5; unclear D gene. The ends were cut back, 6 bases at V and 4 bases at J, with 7 bases in the middle. Per germline, CDR1 MNHNY and CDR2 SVGAGI (reference sequence). This CDR3 spans 12 amino acids. As DNA, the CDR3 is TGTGCCAGCAGGAGAGGTAATCAGCCCCAGCATTTT. Translated, it gives CASRRGNQPQHF.

This clone was seen a handful of times. The CDR3 spells CASSLSGTQDSPLHF. CDR3 in DNA: TGCGCCAGCAGCTTGTCCGGGACGCAGGACTCACCCCTCCACTTT. The chain joins TRBV5-1 to TRBJ1-6; maybe TRBD1 (5 bases). V lost 1 base and J 10 bases, leaving 15 bases between the germline ends. Per the germline V gene, CDR1 is SGHRS and CDR2 is YFSETQ. The CDR3 sequence is 15 residues long.

The chain joins TRBV7-9 to TRBJ1-3, with TRBD1 matching 9 bases. The germline gives CDR1 SEHNR, CDR2 FQNEAQ (reference sequence). Germline trimming cut 0 bases from V and 4 bases from J; bases unmatched to any gene: 7. This CDR3 region has 17 residues. Here the CDR3 reads CASSLALTGGFGNTIYF. The CDR3 nucleotides read TGTGCCAGCAGCTTAGCGCTAACAGGGGGCTTCGGAAACACCATATATTTT.

The gene calls are TRBV6-1 and TRBJ1-5; unclear D gene. Germline CDR1 reads MNHNS; CDR2 reads SASEGT. Trimming took 7 bases from V and 6 from J, leaving 19 bases between them. The CDR3 covers 15 residues. The CDR3 loop reads CASKRANLPGQPQHF. The CDR3 nucleotides read TGTGCCAGCAAAAGGGCAAATCTACCGGGTCAGCCCCAGCATTTT.

This sequence joins TRBV7-2 and TRBJ2-4, with TRBD1 matching 7 bases. Looked up from germline, CDR1 is SGHTA and CDR2 is FQGNSA. The V and J ends lost 1 base and 6 bases, in that order; junction bases with no gene match: 3. CDR3 length: 14 residues. The chain's CDR3 is CASSLVQGPNIQYF. CDR3 nucleotide sequence: TGTGCCAGCAGCTTAGTACAGGGGCCAAACATTCAGTACTTC.

V gene TRBV28 combines with J gene TRBJ1-4; 7 nucleotides match TRBD1. The CDR3 runs 15 residues. Trimming took 4 bases from V and 3 from J; bases not matched to a gene: 5. Germline CDR1 and CDR2: MDHEN and SYDVKM. CDR3 protein: CASSSQGVANEKLFF. CDR3 sequence (DNA): TGTGCCAGCAGTTCTCAGGGGGTGGCTAATGAAAAACTGTTTTTT.

This clone was observed a single time. V and J are TRBV29-1 and TRBJ2-2, with D unclear. The CDR3 sequence is 13 residues long. Per germline, CDR1 SQVTM and CDR2 ANQGSEA. The ends were cut back, 3 bases at V and 4 bases at J, with 9 bases in the middle. The CDR3 reads CSVDETATGELFF. The CDR3 nucleotides are TGCAGCGTTGATGAGACGGCCACCGGGGAGCTGTTTTTT.

V usage is TRBV21-1 and J usage is TRBJ1-1; the tabulated D call, TRBD1, remains unverified against the DNA. TRBV21-1 is a recognized pseudogene. The CDR3 totals 14 residues. CDR3 nucleotide sequence: TGTGCCAGCAAAGACAGGGGAAGGAACACTGAAGCTTTCTTT. Residues: CASKDRGRNTEAFF.

This clone was recorded only once. The CDR3 region is CASSLDGSTNEKLFF. DNA of the CDR3: TGTGCCAGCAGCTTAGATGGGTCAACTAATGAAAAACTGTTTTTT. This chain links TRBV7-2 with TRBJ1-4; D gene ambiguous. The ends were cut back, 1 base at V and 0 bases at J, with 6 bases in the middle. The germline V gene has CDR1 SGHTA and CDR2 FQGNSA. CDR3 length: 15 residues.